This TCR beta chain was found in a study of T cells after yellow fever vaccination. General study findings and limits: Once the booster was given, most primary-vaccination clones reappeared, at 95% to 97% for CD4 and 88% for CD8. It was the secondary response that reached its peak faster, day 5 versus 15, but it was weaker.

In its sample, this clonotype was seen a few times. Its target is unknown. Using its own MiXCR run on the 5' RACE reads, TCRdb lists one record per CDR3 protein. The sample includes 360,000 or so distinct CDR3 sequences, about 9.9% of them seen just once. The CDR3 length is 13 residues. Trimming pared 0 bases from V and 12 bases from J, leaving 12 bases between. Germline CDR1 and CDR2: WNHNN and SYGVQD (reference sequence). This chain uses TRBV10-1 with TRBJ2-1; D perhaps matches TRBD2 (6 bases). The sample was PBMCs, taken on the day of the first yellow fever vaccination. The TCR comes from a man between 18 and 35 years old who received the YFV17D yellow fever vaccine. CDR3 DNA sequence: TGCGCCAGCAGTGAGTCTGGTAGAGCGGGGCAGTTCTTC. This codes for CASSESGRAGQFF.